This entry concerns a single T cell receptor (beta chain). Its antigen is not identified. This entry is derived from a study of blood T cells in healthy people across ages. For the study at large: Template-switching capture recovered about one barcoded beta molecule per two T cells. Whole-study results and caveats: Total diversity from one million sequenced T cells was likely underestimated.

The CDR3 loop spans 16 amino acids. Trimming took 0 bases from V and 2 from J, leaving 14 bases between them. Germline CDR1 SGHRS, CDR2 YFSETQ. A second about 7 to 11 cycle PCR used barcoded and J-beta primers. In TCRdb, the 5' RACE reads were re-called with MiXCR into one record per CDR3 protein. Of 800,000 to 950,000 distinct CDR3 sequences listed, 25% to 35% were seen once; the top ten hold approximately 10%. These data also featured in a second study, about T cells of mothers and their children. This second report adds: Each mother gave over 8 million TCR beta CDR3 reads; each child, about 2.8 million. Related mother-child pairs showed slightly, non-significantly higher overlap than unrelated pairs.

This TCR derives from a woman between 35 and 50 years old in good health. The specimen was blood. The chain uses TRBV5-1 and TRBJ1-1; TRBD1 is a possible D gene (6 bases). The CDR3 loop reads CASSLVGGPANTEAFF. The CDR3 region has the DNA TGCGCCAGCAGCTTGGTTGGGGGGCCCGCAAACACTGAAGCTTTCTTT.